The 30 T cell receptor beta chains reported below all come from one sample, sequenced in a study of identical twins. TCRdb reprocessed the 5' RACE reads with MiXCR, giving one entry per CDR3 protein. The sample shows more than 400,000 distinct CDR3 sequences, over 12% of them seen only once. These data also formed part of another study, on yellow fever vaccine responses in identical twins.

The sample consisted of CD4+ T cells sorted from blood. These receptors originate from a woman aged 18-29 years in good health.

This rearrangement joins TRBV11-2 to TRBJ2-2; tentatively, D is TRBD1 (6 bases). Germline lookup yields CDR1 SGHAT and CDR2 FQNNGV. V dropped 2 bases and J dropped 0 bases, with 16 bases sitting between them. This CDR3 region has 18 residues. Here the CDR3 DNA reads TGTGCCAGCAGCTTATTTGGCCCGGGACAAACGAACACCGGGGAGCTGTTTTTT. Translated, it gives CASSLFGPGQTNTGELFF.

This CDR3 is CASGLASGRRGELFF. CDR3 in DNA: TGTGCTAGTGGTTTGGCGTCAGGGAGGAGGGGGGAGCTGTTTTTT. The genes are TRBV12-5 and TRBJ2-2; D is perhaps TRBD2 (6 bases). CDR3 size: 15 residues. Germline-derived CDR1 and CDR2 are LGHNT and FRNRAP. The V and J ends lost 1 base and 8 bases respectively, with 14 bases between them.

This clonotype was counted a few times. This chain uses TRBV4-2 with TRBJ2-1, with TRBD2 identical over 12 bases. Unmatched junction bases numbered 5, after V lost 1 base and J lost 7 bases. In germline, CDR1 is LGHNA, CDR2 YNFKEQ. CDR3 length equals 16 residues. The CDR3 coding sequence is TGTGCCAGCAGCCAAGTGAATCTAGCGGGGGGGAATGAGCAGTTCTTC. Translation: CASSQVNLAGGNEQFF.

This chain connects TRBV2 to TRBJ2-5; 8 bases are a match to TRBD1. CDR3 length: 15 residues. Germline V gene sequence: CDR1 SNHLY, CDR2 FYNNEI. The ends lost 6 bases at V and 1 base at J; junction bases unmatched: 7. The CDR3: CASRDVDRGQETQYF. CDR3 DNA: TGTGCCAGCAGGGATGTAGACAGGGGCCAAGAGACCCAGTACTTC.

The chain combines TRBV27 with TRBJ2-3; 8 bases agree with TRBD2. Germline CDR1 is MNHEY and CDR2 is SMNVEV (reference sequence). The CDR3 sequence is 16 residues long. V was pared by 6 bases and J by 3 bases, with 11 bases of the junction left unmatched. CDR3 sequence (DNA): TGTGCCAGCAGCGGGGGAGGCGGGAGGAGAACAGATACGCAGTATTTT. It is translated as CASSGGGGRRTDTQYF.

This clonotype has more than one count but fewer than ten. The rearrangement links TRBV5-1 to TRBJ2-1; D is unclear. Trimming took 4 bases from V and 6 from J, leaving 17 bases between them. The germline V gene encodes CDR1 SGHRS and CDR2 YFSETQ. CDR3 length: 15 residues. The CDR3 DNA reads TGCGCCAGCAGCGCCGGTCCCGGGCAGGCCAATGAGCAGTTCTTC. Its protein is CASSAGPGQANEQFF.

This rearrangement joins TRBV5-1 to TRBJ2-5, with 8 bases identical to TRBD1. CDR3 length equals 14 residues. Per the germline V gene, CDR1 is SGHRS and CDR2 is YFSETQ. With V trimmed by 4 bases and J by 4 bases, 6 bases remained unmatched. The CDR3 region is CASSPDRVRETQYF. The CDR3 DNA reads as TGCGCCAGCAGCCCGGACAGGGTTCGAGAGACCCAGTACTTC.

Ten or more counts support this clonotype. The chain uses TRBV20-1 and TRBJ2-1, with a weak D call TRBD2 (6 bases). Germline lookup yields CDR1 DFQATT and CDR2 SNEGSKA (reference sequence). The CDR3 has 15 amino acids. V was clipped by 5 bases and J by 5 bases, with 19 bases between them. CDR3 in amino acids: CSAETRGVGHNEQFF. CDR3 DNA sequence: TGCAGTGCTGAGACTAGGGGAGTCGGCCACAATGAGCAGTTCTTC.

The rearrangement links TRBV11-1 to TRBJ2-3, with D possibly being TRBD2 (6 bases). CDR3 size: 18 residues. CDR1 SGHAT and CDR2 FQDESV come from the germline V gene (reference sequence). Trimming stripped 3 bases from V and 0 bases from J, with 19 bases between. The CDR3 spells CASSFRRSGGSSTDTQYF. The CDR3 coding sequence is TGTGCCAGCAGCTTTCGTAGGAGTGGGGGGAGCAGCACAGATACGCAGTATTTT. Looking up the rest from reference TRBV11-1 and TRBJ2-3 gives the full variable domain: EAEVAQSPRYKITEKSQAVAFWCDPISGHATLYWYRQILGQGPELLVQFQDESVVDDSQLPKDRFSAERLKGVDSTLKIQPAELGDSAMYLCASSFRRSGGSSTDTQYFGPGTRLTVL.

The V gene is TRBV7-3, the J gene TRBJ2-7, with D tentatively TRBD2 (6 bases). Germline CDR1 SGHTA, CDR2 FQGTGA. The ends were cut back, 5 bases at V and 3 bases at J, with 14 bases in the middle. CDR3 length equals 14 residues. The CDR3, as DNA: TGTGCCAGCAGCCCCCGCGGAGGGATCTACGAGCAGTACTTC. Protein sequence: CASSPRGGIYEQYF.

This clonotype has only a few counts. The chain recombines TRBV6-1 with TRBJ2-7, with 8 bases matching TRBD2. Germline V gives CDR1 MNHNS, CDR2 SASEGT. Trimming cost V 8 bases and J 2 bases; bases outside gene matches: 8. This CDR3 region has 14 residues. The CDR3 nucleotides are TGTGCCAGCTTCACGGGAGGGCCTCCCTACGAGCAGTACTTC. Its translation is CASFTGGPPYEQYF.

The chain has TRBV6-1 and TRBJ2-2; D is unresolved. Trimming removed 8 bases at V and 0 bases at J, with 7 bases between. The CDR3 spans 13 residues. CDR1 and CDR2 from the germline V gene are MNHNS and SASEGT. This chain's CDR3 is CASETANTGELFF. In DNA, the CDR3 is TGTGCCAGCGAAACAGCGAACACCGGGGAGCTGTTTTTT.

The chain has TRBV11-2 and TRBJ1-4; a possible D gene is TRBD1 (6 bases). V lost 6 bases, J lost 4 bases, and 15 bases lay in between. The CDR3 sequence is 15 residues long. Germline V gene data show CDR1 as SGHAT and CDR2 as FQNNGV. In nucleotides, the CDR3 is TGTGCCAGCAGTCAACAGGGTTCGTATAATGAAAAACTGTTTTTT. It specifies CASSQQGSYNEKLFF.

The chain joins TRBV28 to TRBJ2-5; a weak D match, TRBD2 (6 bases). CDR1 MDHEN and CDR2 SYDVKM come from the germline V gene. CDR3 length equals 16 residues. The V gene lost 2 bases and the J gene lost 3 bases, with 16 bases spanning the gap. The CDR3 here is CASSLPRAGLKETQYF. CDR3 nucleotide sequence: TGTGCCAGCAGTTTACCACGCGCGGGGTTAAAAGAGACCCAGTACTTC. The full variable domain, rest sourced from reference TRBV28 and TRBJ2-5, is DVKVTQSSRYLVKRTGEKVFLECVQDMDHENMFWYRQDPGLGLRLIYFSYDVKMKEKGDIPEGYSVSREKKERFSLILESASTNQTSMYLCASSLPRAGLKETQYFGPGTRLLVL.

This sequence joins TRBV7-9 and TRBJ2-1; no firm D call. The CDR3 consists of 15 residues. The ends were cut back, 2 bases at V and 0 bases at J, with 8 bases in the middle. CDR1 is SEHNR, CDR2 FQNEAQ, per germline (reference sequence). CDR3 sequence (DNA): TGTGCCAGCAGCTTAAGTGCCAGCTCCTACAATGAGCAGTTCTTC. It is translated as CASSLSASSYNEQFF.

The genes are TRBV20-1 and TRBJ2-1, with D perhaps assigned TRBD1 or TRBD2 (5 bases each). V lost 7 bases and J lost 4, with 20 bases in between. Germline V gives CDR1 DFQATT, CDR2 SNEGSKA (reference sequence). The CDR3 loop spans 15 amino acids. For the CDR3, the DNA is TGCAGTGGAATGGACACACTGAGCGGATACAATGAGCAGTTCTTC. Translation gives CSGMDTLSGYNEQFF.

This clonotype showed up just a few times. The chain joins TRBV20-1 to TRBJ1-4; TRBD1 might be the D (5 bases). Trimming shortened V by 0 bases and J by 3 bases, and 8 bases separated the two germline ends. Germline V CDR1 and CDR2: DFQATT, SNEGSKA (reference sequence). The CDR3 length is 14 residues. The CDR3 protein is CSAREGVSNEKLFF. The CDR3 DNA sequence: TGCAGTGCTAGAGAAGGGGTGTCTAATGAAAAACTGTTTTTT.

This clonotype turned up a few times. The V and J genes are TRBV20-1 and TRBJ2-4; 12 bases agree with TRBD2. The CDR3 consists of 13 residues. J lost 7 bases, V lost 5 bases, and 3 bases had no gene match. Per germline, CDR1 DFQATT and CDR2 SNEGSKA (reference sequence). In DNA form, the CDR3 reads TGCAGTGCTCCTAGCGGGGGGGCGAACATTCAGTACTTC. Translated, it gives CSAPSGGANIQYF.

A few counts support this clonotype. This chain links TRBV28 with TRBJ2-7; tentative D call: TRBD2 (6 bases). The ends were cut back, 5 bases at V and 7 bases at J, with 15 bases in the middle. Germline assignment: CDR1 MDHEN and CDR2 SYDVKM. This CDR3 spans 13 amino acids. CDR3: CASSRDFLGEQYV. The CDR3 coding sequence is TGTGCCAGCAGTCGGGACTTCTTAGGGGAGCAGTACGTC.

The chain employs TRBV21-1 and TRBJ2-1; the table's D call, TRBD1, was not checked against the DNA. TRBV21-1 is a recognized pseudogene. The CDR3 sequence is 16 residues long. The CDR3 here is CASSKVKGGTYNEQFF. CDR3 nucleotide sequence: TGTGCCAGCAGCAAAGTCAAGGGCGGAACCTACAATGAGCAGTTCTTC.

This chain joins TRBV10-3 and TRBJ2-7; D unclear. Germline loops: CDR1 ENHRY, CDR2 SYGVKD. V was clipped by 3 bases and J by 5 bases, with 14 bases between them. The CDR3 contains 14 residues. CDR3 in amino acids: CAISDSGASDEQYV. CDR3 bases: TGTGCCATCAGTGATTCCGGTGCCAGCGACGAGCAGTACGTC.

This sequence joins TRBV29-1 and TRBJ2-2, with 9 bases fitting TRBD1. Looked up from germline, CDR1 is SQVTM and CDR2 is ANQGSEA. Losses at the gene ends were 8 bases for V and 3 bases for J; bases not matched to a gene: 7. The length of the CDR3 is 14 residues. CDR3 DNA: TGCAGCCACAGGGGGCTATCGGACACCGGGGAGCTGTTTTTT. The encoded protein is CSHRGLSDTGELFF.

There are a few counts of this clonotype. The rearrangement uses TRBV5-1 and TRBJ2-7; either TRBD1 or TRBD2 may supply D (5 bases each). V was clipped by 6 bases and J by 5 bases, with 18 bases between them. The germline CDR1 and CDR2 sequences are SGHRS and YFSETQ. CDR3 size: 14 residues. DNA of the CDR3: TGCGCCAGCAACAATGAGGGGCGGGCCCACGAGCAGTACTTC. Residues: CASNNEGRAHEQYF.

The chain uses TRBV20-1 and TRBJ2-1; the match to TRBD2 covers 10 bases. Unmatched junction bases numbered 12, after V lost 5 bases and J lost 5 bases. Per germline, CDR1 DFQATT and CDR2 SNEGSKA (reference sequence). The CDR3 runs 16 residues. The CDR3 DNA reads TGCAGTGCTGGAACGGAGACTAGCGGGTCGAACAATGAGCAGTTCTTC. Its translation: CSAGTETSGSNNEQFF.

This chain uses TRBV20-1 with TRBJ1-6; no definite D call. The CDR3 covers 11 residues. V was cut by 0 bases and J by 11 bases, with 5 bases left in between. Per the germline V gene, CDR1 is DFQATT and CDR2 is SNEGSKA (reference sequence). The CDR3 DNA sequence: TGCAGTGCTAGAGAAGGTGCACCCCTCCACTTT. It yields the protein CSAREGAPLHF.

This clonotype was found a few times. The CDR3 bases are TGTGCCAGCAGTTCAAGATCGGGTTTAGGGGTCGAGCAGTACGTC. Translated: CASSSRSGLGVEQYV. The rearrangement links TRBV5-6 to TRBJ2-7; weak D call: TRBD1 (5 bases). Germline-derived CDR1 and CDR2 are SGHDT and YYEEEE. V lost 5 bases and J lost 6, with 21 bases in between. This CDR3 is built from 15 residues.

This chain connects TRBV2 to TRBJ2-4; tentative D call: TRBD2 (6 bases). CDR1 SNHLY and CDR2 FYNNEI come from the germline V gene. This CDR3 is 16 amino acids long. V gave up 6 bases and J gave up 1 base, with 16 bases separating them. Here the CDR3 DNA reads TGTGCCAGCAGCGCTGGGGGGTCCATGGCCAAAAACATTCAGTACTTC. Its translation: CASSAGGSMAKNIQYF.

Of note for this clonotype: Since a much larger clone is just one base distant, this may be a read error. The chain joins TRBV2 to TRBJ2-3; D not resolved. The tail of the sequence fits TRBJ1-5 better, so the J call may be wrong. Per the germline V gene, CDR1 is SNHLY and CDR2 is FYNNEI. The CDR3 runs 14 residues. The CDR3 region is CASTGRASTDTQHF. The CDR3 bases are TGTGCCAGCACGGGCAGAGCTAGCACAGATACGCAGCATTTT.

V and J are TRBV27 and TRBJ2-5; TRBD1 matches 8 bases. V was clipped by 5 bases and J by 2 bases; unmatched bases: 4. The CDR3 covers 14 residues. The V gene's germline CDR1 is MNHEY and CDR2 SMNVEV (reference sequence). In DNA form, the CDR3 reads TGTGCCAGCAGTCGACAGGGGTTACAAGAGACCCAGTACTTC. Translating it yields CASSRQGLQETQYF.

This clonotype was seen more than once but under ten times. The gene calls are TRBV12-3 or TRBV12-4 and TRBJ1-5, with a possible D match to TRBD1 (5 bases). The CDR3 is made up of 14 amino acids. V lost 5 bases, J lost 2 bases, and 10 bases lay in between. CDR3 protein: CASSARDGNQPQHF. As DNA, the CDR3 is TGTGCCAGCAGTGCCAGGGACGGCAATCAGCCCCAGCATTTT.